This T cell receptor (beta chain) was observed in a study of CD8 T cells in Susac syndrome. Random hexamers were used to reverse transcribe the RNA input (about 0.45 to 1 ug). One entry per CDR3 protein results from TCRdb running MiXCR on the immunoSEQ multiplex PCR reads. The data contain around 140,000 distinct CDR3 sequences, approximately 95% of them seen just once; the ten biggest clones take up about 0.14%. In blood CD8+ and CD4+ T cells, TCR beta underwent sequencing. The patients with Susac syndrome satisfied recently defined diagnostic criteria for either definite or probable disease. The source is a human donor with Susac syndrome. The source material was CD4+ T cells from PBMCs.

CDR3 bases: TGCAGTGCTAGAGTTCCCCCCGGGCCCCATGGGGGCACAGATACGCAGTATTTT. Residues: CSARVPPGPHGGTDTQYF. V is TRBV20-1 and J is TRBJ2-3; no reliable D call. This CDR3 has 18 residues. The ends were cut back, 1 base at V and 1 base at J, with 21 bases in the middle. The germline CDR1 and CDR2 sequences are DFQATT and SNEGSKA (reference sequence).